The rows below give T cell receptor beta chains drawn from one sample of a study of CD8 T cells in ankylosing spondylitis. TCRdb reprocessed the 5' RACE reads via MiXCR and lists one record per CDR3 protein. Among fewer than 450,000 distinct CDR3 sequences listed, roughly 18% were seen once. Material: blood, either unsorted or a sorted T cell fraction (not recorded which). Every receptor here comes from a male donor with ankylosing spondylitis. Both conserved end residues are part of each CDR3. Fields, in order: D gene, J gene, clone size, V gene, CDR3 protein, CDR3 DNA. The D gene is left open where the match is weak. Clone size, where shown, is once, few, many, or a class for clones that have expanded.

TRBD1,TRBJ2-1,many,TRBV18,CASSRGQAGAENEQFF,TGTGCCAGCTCAAGGGGACAGGCCGGTGCGGAAAATGAGCAGTTCTTC
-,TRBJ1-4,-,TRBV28,CAIRGFNEKLFF,TGTGCCATAAGGGGGTTTAATGAAAAACTGTTTTTT
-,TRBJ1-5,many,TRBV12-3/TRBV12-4,CASSGQGQPQHF,TGTGCCAGCAGTGGCCAGGGGCAGCCCCAGCATTTT
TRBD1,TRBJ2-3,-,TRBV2,CASSPGQGSVDTQYF,TGTGCCAGCAGCCCGGGACAGGGGTCGGTAGATACGCAGTATTTT
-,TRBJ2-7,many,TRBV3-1,CASSQDYEQYF,TGTGCCAGCAGCCAAGATTACGAGCAGTACTTC
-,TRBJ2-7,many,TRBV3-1,CASSQAGRGEQYF,TGTGCCAGCAGCCAAGCGGGACGAGGGGAGCAGTACTTC
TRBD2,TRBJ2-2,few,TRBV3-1,CASSQIFRLAGSNTGELFF,TGTGCCAGCAGCCAAATTTTCCGACTAGCGGGTTCGAACACCGGGGAGCTGTTTTTT
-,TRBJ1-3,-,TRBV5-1,CASKPSDSGNTIYF,TGCGCCAGCAAACCGTCCGACTCTGGAAACACCATATATTTT
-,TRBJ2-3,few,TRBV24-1,CATSEGLGDTQYF,TGTGCCACCAGTGAGGGGTTAGGAGATACGCAGTATTTT
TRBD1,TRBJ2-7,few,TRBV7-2,CASSPDRVIAYEQYF,TGTGCCAGCAGCCCCGACAGGGTAATTGCCTACGAGCAGTACTTC
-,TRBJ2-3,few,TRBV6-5,CASSYGGPPTDTQYF,TGTGCCAGCAGTTATGGGGGCCCCCCCACAGATACGCAGTATTTT
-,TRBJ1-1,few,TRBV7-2,CASSLEGTTLGTEAFF,TGTGCCAGCAGCTTAGAAGGGACGACTTTGGGCACTGAAGCTTTCTTT
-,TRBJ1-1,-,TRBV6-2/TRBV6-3,CASSYREVSTEAFF,TGTGCCAGCAGCTACAGGGAGGTCAGCACTGAAGCTTTCTTT
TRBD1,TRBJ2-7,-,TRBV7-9,CASSSRQGMTYEQYF,TGTGCCAGCAGCTCCCGACAGGGTATGACCTACGAGCAGTACTTC
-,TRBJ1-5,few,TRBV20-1,CSAKPRSNQPQHF,TGCAGTGCTAAACCCAGGAGCAATCAGCCCCAGCATTTT
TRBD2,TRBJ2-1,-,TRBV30,CAWSNRGLVYNEQFF,TGTGCCTGGAGTAATAGGGGACTAGTATACAATGAGCAGTTCTTC
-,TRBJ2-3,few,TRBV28,CASSPPTVGPTDTQYF,TGTGCCAGCAGCCCCCCCACAGTTGGCCCGACAGATACGCAGTATTTT
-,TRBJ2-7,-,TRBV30,CAWSKGGTYEQYF,TGTGCCTGGAGTAAGGGGGGCACCTACGAGCAGTACTTC
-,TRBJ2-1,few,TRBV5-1,CASSIDTSYNEQFF,TGCGCCAGCAGCATCGACACGTCCTACAATGAGCAGTTCTTC
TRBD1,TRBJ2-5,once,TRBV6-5,CASRQGQRTQYF,TGTGCCAGCAGACAGGGACAGCGGACCCAGTACTTC
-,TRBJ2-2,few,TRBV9,CASSSRGDPGELFF,TGTGCCAGCAGCTCCCGCGGGGACCCCGGGGAGCTGTTTTTT
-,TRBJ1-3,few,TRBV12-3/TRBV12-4,CASSPGLKLSGNTIYF,TGTGCCAGCAGCCCGGGACTGAAGCTCTCTGGAAACACCATATATTTT
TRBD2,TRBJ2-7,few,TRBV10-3,CAISEGLAMYEQYF,TGTGCCATCAGTGAGGGACTAGCTATGTACGAGCAGTACTTC
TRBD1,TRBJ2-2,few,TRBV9,CASSVGGAGGYGELFF,TGTGCCAGCAGCGTAGGGGGGGCAGGGGGCTACGGGGAGCTGTTTTTT
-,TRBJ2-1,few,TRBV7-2,CASSLGAGQPYNEQFF,TGTGCCAGCAGCTTAGGTGCGGGACAGCCCTACAATGAGCAGTTCTTC
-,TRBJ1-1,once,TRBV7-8,CASSLAAGGRTEAFF,TGTGCCAGCAGCTTAGCGGCGGGGGGAAGGACTGAAGCTTTCTTT
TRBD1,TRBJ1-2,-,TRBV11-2,CASSFLGQGNYGYTF,TGTGCCAGCAGCTTCTTGGGACAGGGGAACTATGGCTACACCTTC
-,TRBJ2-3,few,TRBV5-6,CASSFSVRGTDTQYF,TGTGCCAGCAGCTTCTCGGTCAGGGGAACAGATACGCAGTATTTT
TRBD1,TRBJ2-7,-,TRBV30,CAWSNDRGSYEQYF,TGTGCCTGGAGTAACGACAGGGGGTCCTACGAGCAGTACTTC
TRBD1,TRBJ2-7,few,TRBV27,CASSPQGQVRTYEQYF,TGTGCCAGCAGCCCCCAGGGACAGGTTAGGACCTACGAGCAGTACTTC
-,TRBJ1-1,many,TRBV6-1,CASSNRDGQKAFF,TGTGCCAGCAGCAACCGGGATGGACAGAAAGCTTTCTTT
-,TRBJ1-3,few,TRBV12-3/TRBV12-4,CASSLAPPAGTIYF,TGTGCCAGCAGTTTAGCTCCCCCCGCGGGGACCATATATTTT
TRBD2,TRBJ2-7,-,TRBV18,CASSPLGLAGVPYEQYF,TGTGCCAGCTCACCTCTCGGACTAGCGGGTGTACCCTACGAGCAGTACTTC
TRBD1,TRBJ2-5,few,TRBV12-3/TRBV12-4,CASSLGQGASGTQYF,TGTGCCAGCAGTTTAGGTCAGGGGGCAAGCGGGACCCAGTACTTC
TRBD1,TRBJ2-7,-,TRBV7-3,CASSRDGTGPYEQYF,TGTGCCAGCAGCCGAGACGGGACAGGGCCCTACGAGCAGTACTTC
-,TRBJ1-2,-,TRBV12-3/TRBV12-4,CASTISSTPTGYTF,TGTGCCAGCACTATTTCGTCCACCCCTACTGGCTACACCTTC
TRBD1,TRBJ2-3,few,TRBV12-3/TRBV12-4,CASSTRPTGSTDTQYF,TGTGCCAGCAGTACGCGCCCGACAGGGTCCACAGATACGCAGTATTTT
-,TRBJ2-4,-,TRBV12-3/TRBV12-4,CARSQSGAGPNKNIQYF,TGTGCCCGCAGCCAATCAGGGGCAGGGCCTAACAAAAACATTCAGTACTTC
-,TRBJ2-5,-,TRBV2,CASSRIAGAQGETQYF,TGTGCCAGCAGTCGGATCGCGGGGGCTCAGGGGGAGACCCAGTACTTC
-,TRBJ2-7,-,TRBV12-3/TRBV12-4,CASSLELRGTYEQYF,TGTGCCAGCAGTTTAGAGTTGCGGGGAACCTACGAGCAGTACTTC
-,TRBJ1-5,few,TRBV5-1,CASSLVEGRQPQHF,TGCGCCAGCAGCTTGGTTGAGGGTAGGCAGCCCCAGCATTTT
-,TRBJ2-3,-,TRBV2,CATRGRLSTDTQYF,TGTGCCACCCGAGGACGGCTAAGCACAGATACGCAGTATTTT
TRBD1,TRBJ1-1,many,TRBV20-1,CSARQGNTEAFF,TGCAGCGCCAGACAGGGAAACACTGAAGCTTTCTTT
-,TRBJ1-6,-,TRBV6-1,CASSRRAGYNSPLHF,TGTGCCAGCAGCCGTCGGGCAGGGTATAATTCACCCCTCCACTTT
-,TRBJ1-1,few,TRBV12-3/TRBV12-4,CASTRRREAFF,TGTGCCAGCACTCGGAGAAGGGAAGCTTTCTTT
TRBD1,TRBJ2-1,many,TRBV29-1,CSVERGVGQGGYEQFF,TGCAGCGTTGAAAGAGGGGTGGGGCAAGGGGGCTACGAGCAGTTCTTC
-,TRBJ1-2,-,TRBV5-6,CASSSRALAFGYTF,TGTGCCAGCAGCTCTCGGGCCCTGGCTTTTGGCTACACCTTC
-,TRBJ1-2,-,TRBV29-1,CSVEGSPEGYGYTF,TGCAGCGTTGAAGGGTCACCGGAGGGCTATGGCTACACCTTC
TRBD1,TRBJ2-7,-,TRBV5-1,CASSLAGTAPLVSSYEQYF,TGCGCCAGCAGCTTGGCCGGGACAGCCCCGCTCGTAAGCTCCTACGAGCAGTACTTC